Presented here are 8 T cell receptor beta chains from one specimen sequenced in a study of identical twins. TCRdb reprocessed the 5' RACE reads with MiXCR, giving one entry per CDR3 protein. This table has roughly 260,000 distinct CDR3 sequences, about 7.5% appearing once. The sample also formed part of further work on yellow fever vaccine responses in identical twins.

Sequencing was done on a sample of CD8+ T cells sorted from blood. The receptors shown here come from a woman aged 18-30 years in good health.

This clonotype has ten or more counts. The V and J genes are TRBV27 and TRBJ2-2; no definite D call. The V gene lost 5 bases and the J gene lost 0 bases, with 4 bases spanning the gap. The length of the CDR3 is 13 residues. Germline V gene sequence: CDR1 MNHEY, CDR2 SMNVEV (reference sequence). Here the CDR3 reads CASSGTNTGELFF. The CDR3 DNA reads TGTGCCAGCAGTGGCACGAACACCGGGGAGCTGTTTTTT.

V usage is TRBV20-1 and J usage is TRBJ1-2, with 9 bases lining up with TRBD1. CDR3 length: 14 residues. Trimming removed 6 bases from V and 5 bases from J; junction bases left unmatched: 10. In germline, CDR1 is DFQATT, CDR2 SNEGSKA (reference sequence). Written as DNA, the CDR3 is TGCAGTGCCGAGAGAGGGACAGGGCGTTATGGCTACACCTTC. Its protein is CSAERGTGRYGYTF.

This clonotype was detected many times. This chain joins TRBV12-3 or TRBV12-4 and TRBJ2-7, with D possibly being TRBD1 (5 bases). CDR3 size: 15 residues. V was pared by 5 bases and J by 2 bases, with 16 bases between. CDR3 in amino acids: CASSPGMGAPYEQYF. Here the CDR3 DNA reads TGTGCCAGCAGTCCAGGGATGGGCGCTCCCTACGAGCAGTACTTC.

The J gene is TRBJ2-2, the V gene TRBV3-1, with 11 bases identical to TRBD2. CDR3 length equals 18 residues. V shed 1 base, J shed 5 bases, and the junction held 9 bases outside the gene matches. Germline CDR1 reads LGHDT; CDR2 reads YNNKEL (reference sequence). In DNA, the CDR3 is TGTGCCAGCAGCCAAGTTGTACTAGCGGGGGCTTATACCGGGGAGCTGTTTTTT. Its translation is CASSQVVLAGAYTGELFF.

This clonotype was counted between two and nine times. The chain is built from TRBV7-9 and TRBJ1-2; the D is unclear. V was shortened by 4 bases and J by 6 bases, with 15 bases between the two germline ends. CDR1 and CDR2 from the germline V gene are SEHNR and FQNEAQ (reference sequence). The CDR3 has 14 residues. CDR3 in DNA: TGTGCCAGCAGCTCCCAACCTAGTATCGATGGCTACACCTTC. This encodes CASSSQPSIDGYTF.

This clonotype has a count of ten or more. The chain joins TRBV3-1 to TRBJ1-1; no reliable D call. From germline, CDR1 is LGHDT and CDR2 YNNKEL (reference sequence). The CDR3 runs to 17 residues. Trimming left V 0 bases short and J 0 bases short, with 14 bases between. CDR3 sequence: CASSQEVSLEVNTEAFF. CDR3 nucleotides: TGTGCCAGCAGCCAAGAAGTTAGCCTTGAAGTGAACACTGAAGCTTTCTTT.

This clonotype was counted ten times or more. This CDR3 is CASSLLSSSFYEQYF. The CDR3 DNA is TGTGCCAGCAGCTTACTGTCGTCCAGTTTCTACGAGCAGTACTTC. The V gene is TRBV7-8, the J gene TRBJ2-7, with D hard to call. The CDR3 is 15 amino acids. Germline assignment: CDR1 SGHVS and CDR2 FQNEAQ. V was trimmed by 2 bases and J by 3 bases, leaving 14 bases between them.

This clonotype was seen only a few times. The CDR3 DNA is TGCAGTGCTAGGGGACAGGGTTTTTCCTACGAGCAGTACTTC. Protein sequence: CSARGQGFSYEQYF. The chain combines TRBV20-1 with TRBJ2-7; TRBD1 aligns across 9 bases. Trimming removed 3 bases from V and 1 base from J; junction bases left unmatched: 4. Germline assignment: CDR1 DFQATT and CDR2 SNEGSKA (reference sequence). The CDR3 runs to 14 residues.